This T cell receptor beta chain emerged from a study of T cells in localized non-small cell lung cancer. Method: immunoSEQ multiplex PCR; TCRdb's copy keeps in-frame clones and lacks some. The sample shows 10,000 to 12,000 clones, under 55% of them seen only once. Overall study findings and caveats: Among blood samples, higher T cell density accompanied longer overall survival. Maximal T cell clonality occurred in uninvolved adjacent lung, with tumor ranking below it. Heterogeneity is still possible, as just one tumor region was sequenced.

A word on this clone: Its specificity is not known.

Sequenced material: lymph node tissue, taken before any cancer treatment. The sequence derives from a woman aged 40-69 years with stage II squamous cell lung carcinoma.

CDR3 residues: CASSPDRVGSQPQHF. The CDR3 DNA sequence: TGTGCCAGCTCACCGGACAGGGTTGGGAGTCAGCCCCAGCATTTT. V gene TRBV18 combines with J gene TRBJ1-5; 8 nucleotides agree with TRBD1. J was trimmed by 6 bases and V by 3 bases; bases with no gene match: 7. Germline CDR1 is KGHSH and CDR2 is LQKENI. The CDR3 runs to 15 residues.